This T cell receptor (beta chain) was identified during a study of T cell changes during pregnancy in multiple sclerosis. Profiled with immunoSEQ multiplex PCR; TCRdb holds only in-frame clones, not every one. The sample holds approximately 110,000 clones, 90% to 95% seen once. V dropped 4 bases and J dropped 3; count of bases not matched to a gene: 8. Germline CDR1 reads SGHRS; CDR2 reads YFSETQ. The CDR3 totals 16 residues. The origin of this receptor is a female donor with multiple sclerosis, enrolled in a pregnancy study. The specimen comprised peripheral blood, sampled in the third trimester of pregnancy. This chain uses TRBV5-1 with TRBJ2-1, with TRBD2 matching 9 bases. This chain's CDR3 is CASSLPAGGNYNEQFF. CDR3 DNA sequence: TGCGCCAGCAGCCTCCCGGCGGGGGGGAACTACAATGAGCAGTTCTTC.